This T cell receptor (beta chain) was documented in a study of blood T cell repertoires in COVID-19. The length of the CDR3 is 16 residues. Germline loops: CDR1 SGHTA, CDR2 FQGTGA. V was pared by 5 bases and J by 4 bases, with 20 bases between. Produced via immunoSEQ multiplex PCR; TCRdb's table is partial and in-frame only. The sample records fewer than 350,000 clones, 89% being singletons. This chain uses TRBV7-3 with TRBJ1-1; D might be TRBD1 (6 bases). Material: PBMCs or T cells enriched from blood (not recorded which). The clonotype comes from a man in his sixties who had recovered from COVID-19. The CDR3 bases are TGTGCCAGCAGCCCGGCGGGGGGCGGTTGGGGCACTGAAGCTTTCTTT. This sequence encodes CASSPAGGGWGTEAFF.